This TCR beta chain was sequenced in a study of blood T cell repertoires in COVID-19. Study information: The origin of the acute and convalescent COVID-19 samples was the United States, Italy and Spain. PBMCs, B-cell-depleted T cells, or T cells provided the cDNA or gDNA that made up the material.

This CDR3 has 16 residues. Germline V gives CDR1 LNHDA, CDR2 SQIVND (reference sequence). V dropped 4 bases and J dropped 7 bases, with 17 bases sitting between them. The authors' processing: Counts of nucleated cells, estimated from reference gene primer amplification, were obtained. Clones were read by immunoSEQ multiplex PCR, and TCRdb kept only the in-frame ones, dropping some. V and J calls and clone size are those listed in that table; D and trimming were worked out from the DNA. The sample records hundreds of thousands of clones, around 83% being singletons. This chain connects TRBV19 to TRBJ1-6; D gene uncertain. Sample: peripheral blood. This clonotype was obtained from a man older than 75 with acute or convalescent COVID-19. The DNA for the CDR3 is TGTGCCAGTAGTAATCCCCCGGGTCGCAGCAATTCACCCCTCCACTTT. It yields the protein CASSNPPGRSNSPLHF.